This T cell receptor beta chain derives from a study of regulatory T cells in long-lasting Graves disease. Investigators prepared the TCR beta libraries by applying iRepertoire HTBI primers and Arm-PCR of CDR3 regions. TCRdb analysed the multiplex PCR reads with MiXCR anew, one entry per CDR3 protein. The sample lists fewer than 450,000 distinct CDR3 sequences, 15% occurring once. J was trimmed by 7 bases and V by 6 bases; bases with no gene match: 14. The CDR3 sequence is 16 residues long. In germline, CDR1 is MNHEY, CDR2 SVGEGT. Time point in this sample: newly diagnosed GD, antithyroid drugs for less than 3 months. PBMCs were the source of the RNA used for TCR sequencing. This clonotype was seen repeatedly, ten times or more. These same records also appear under a second study, on T cells in Graves' hyperthyroidism and ophthalmopathy. Per that paper: Exclusion of patients followed from uncontrolled infection, other autoimmune disease, pregnancy or lactation. The HTBI primer set served for first-round RT-PCR of the TCR CDR3. Most expanded thyroid clonotypes above 0.001 also appeared in blood.

The V and J genes are TRBV6-2 or TRBV6-3 and TRBJ1-5, with 8 bases matching TRBD1. This clonotype was obtained from a woman aged 40 to 50 with Graves disease. The sample in question was peripheral blood mononuclear cells (PBMCs), obtained at new diagnosis, from a patient treated with antithyroid drugs. The CDR3 loop is CASSGRTGKSYQPQHF. For the CDR3, the DNA is TGTGCCAGCAGCGGGCGGACAGGGAAATCCTACCAGCCCCAGCATTTT.